The rows below give T cell receptor beta chains drawn from one sample of a study of regulatory T cells in long-lasting Graves disease. TCRdb called the multiplex PCR reads again in MiXCR, with one record for every CDR3 protein. Of roughly 500,000 distinct CDR3 sequences listed, about a fifth are singletons. This material consisted of peripheral blood mononuclear cells (PBMCs), taken when the disease was refractory, from a patient treated with antithyroid drugs. These TCRs come from a female donor with Graves disease. Each CDR3 is given with its conserved first and last residue. The D gene is left open where the match is weak. Not all rows give a size; the values are once, few, many and, for expanded clones, a class.

D | J | size | V | DNA | CDR3
- | TRBJ1-2 | - | TRBV7-9 | TGTGCCAGCAGCCCTAAGGGGGGGGACGGCTACACCTTC | CASSPKGGDGYTF
TRBD2 | TRBJ2-7 | - | TRBV19 | TGTGCCAGTCGCGACGGGGGGACCTACGAGCAGTACTTC | CASRDGGTYEQYF
- | TRBJ1-5 | few | TRBV4-1 | TGCGCCAGCAGCCCCGAAGGGGGTGACAATCAGCCCCAGCATTTT | CASSPEGGDNQPQHF
- | TRBJ2-1 | - | TRBV2 | TGTGCCAGCAGTGTTGGCGGACTTGGAGGCTCCTACAATGAGCAGTTCTTC | CASSVGGLGGSYNEQFF
- | TRBJ2-7 | - | TRBV20-1 | TGCAGTGCTAGAGATCTCAGCGCCTACGAGCAGTACTTC | CSARDLSAYEQYF
TRBD1 | TRBJ2-2 | many | TRBV2 | TGTGCCAGCACTAGGACAGGCGGCACCGGGGAGCTGTTTTTT | CASTRTGGTGELFF
- | TRBJ1-5 | many | TRBV6-1 | TGTGCCAGCAGTGAGGGTGGGACCAATCAGCCCCAGCATTTT | CASSEGGTNQPQHF
TRBD2 | TRBJ2-7 | - | TRBV19 | TGTGCCAGTAAGGCTAGCGGACTCCCCTACGAGCAGTACTTC | CASKASGLPYEQYF
TRBD2 | TRBJ2-1 | few | TRBV28 | TGTGCCAGCAGTTCCAGCGGGAGTGAAAATGAGCAGTTCTTC | CASSSSGSENEQFF
- | TRBJ1-2 | many | TRBV2 | TGTGCCAGCAGGACCCGATCGGGGGTCACAAATGGCTACACCTTC | CASRTRSGVTNGYTF
TRBD2 | TRBJ2-3 | - | TRBV2 | TGTGCCAGCAGAACAGGATTAGGTACTCGCGGGAGGGGAGATACGCAGTATTTT | CASRTGLGTRGRGDTQYF
TRBD2 | TRBJ2-7 | few | TRBV7-8 | TGTGCCAGCAGCCCGATGACTAGCGGGGCCCTCTACGAGCAGTACTTC | CASSPMTSGALYEQYF
- | TRBJ2-7 | - | TRBV7-9 | TGTGCCAGCAGCGCATCAACGGGGCCCTACGAGCAGTACTTC | CASSASTGPYEQYF
- | TRBJ2-7 | few | TRBV18 | TGTGCCAGCTCACCATTTAGGCAGGGGGGATCGGAAGAGCAGTACTTC | CASSPFRQGGSEEQYF
TRBD1 | TRBJ1-1 | - | TRBV5-1 | TGCGCCAGCAGCGCGGACCGGGACAGGGGGCTATCGGGGACTGAAGCTTTCTTT | CASSADRDRGLSGTEAFF
- | TRBJ1-1 | many | TRBV11-2 | TGTGCCAGCAGCTTAGATCCACGTAGTGAAGCTTTCTTT | CASSLDPRSEAFF
- | TRBJ1-6 | - | TRBV3-1 | TGTGCCACCTCTGGGGAGGGGGGCCGGTCACCCCTCCACTTT | CATSGEGGRSPLHF
TRBD2 | TRBJ2-5 | many | TRBV2 | TGTGCCAGCAGTGGGACTAGCGGGACCGGACGGCAAGAGACCCAGTACTTC | CASSGTSGTGRQETQYF
TRBD1 | TRBJ1-2 | few | TRBV29-1 | TGCAGCGTTGAACCCGGGACAGTCCCTTATGGCTACACCTTC | CSVEPGTVPYGYTF
- | TRBJ2-2 | - | TRBV20-1 | TGCAGTGCTAGAGGGCTACACTCCGCCGGGGAGCTGTTTTTT | CSARGLHSAGELFF
- | TRBJ1-2 | few | TRBV4-1 | TGCGCCAGCAGTCCTACACTTCCAGGGGACTATGGCTACACCTTC | CASSPTLPGDYGYTF
- | TRBJ1-2 | many | TRBV7-8 | TGTGCCAGCAGCGAACGGACCGGACAATATGGCTACACCTTC | CASSERTGQYGYTF
- | TRBJ2-3 | few | TRBV28 | TGTGCCAGCAGTTTTTTCGGCTCGACTAGCACAGATACGCAGTATTTT | CASSFFGSTSTDTQYF
TRBD1 | TRBJ2-2 | few | TRBV7-2 | TGTGCCAGCAGTACAAGACAGGGGGGGACCGGGGAGCTGTTTTTT | CASSTRQGGTGELFF
TRBD1 | TRBJ1-1 | - | TRBV27 | TGTGCCAGCAGTTTACGTCAGGGGGCTGTAGACACTGAAGCTTTCTTT | CASSLRQGAVDTEAFF
- | TRBJ2-7 | few | TRBV29-1 | TGCAGCGTTGGTGACAGATTCCCGTCCTACGAGCAGTACTTC | CSVGDRFPSYEQYF
- | TRBJ2-1 | - | TRBV7-9 | TGTGCCAGCATCAGGGGCGCGTTGAGCTCCTACAATGAGCAGTTCTTC | CASIRGALSSYNEQFF
TRBD2 | TRBJ2-7 | many | TRBV20-1 | TGCAGTGCTACCGGGACTAGCGCCTACGAGCAGTACTTC | CSATGTSAYEQYF
TRBD2 | TRBJ2-2 | - | TRBV20-1 | TGCAGTGCCACAAGACTAGCGCGGGCCGGGGAGCTGTTTTTT | CSATRLARAGELFF